A selection of T cell receptor beta chains follows, all from one sample in a study of shared clonotypes between healthy human individuals. Some clones are missing from TCRdb's copy, which holds only in-frame ones; the method was immunoSEQ multiplex PCR. The sample records about 960,000 clones, less than 85% being singletons. Sample: memory CD4+ T cells sorted from blood. Every receptor here comes from a man aged 18 to 29 in good health. Both conserved end residues are part of each CDR3. The order of the fields is CDR3 DNA, CDR3 protein, J gene, V gene, D gene, clone size. The D gene is left open where the match is weak. Only part of the rows carry a size: once, few, many, or a class if the clone is expanded.

CDR3nt: TGCGCCAGCAGCCAAGGGACAGGTCCCTATGGCTACACCTTC
CDR3aa: CASSQGTGPYGYTF
j_gene: TRBJ1-2
v_gene: TRBV4-1
d_gene: TRBD1
abundance: .

CDR3nt: TGTGCCAGCAGCCCCTGGGCCCCCTACGAGCAGTACTTC
CDR3aa: CASSPWAPYEQYF
j_gene: TRBJ2-7
v_gene: TRBV7-9
d_gene: .
abundance: .

CDR3nt: TGTGCCACCCAAGGGGGGGGCATGAACACTGAAGCTTTCTTT
CDR3aa: CATQGGGMNTEAFF
j_gene: TRBJ1-1
v_gene: TRBV15
d_gene: .
abundance: .

CDR3nt: TGCGCCAGCACCGCCGGGACAGGGTACGACACCGGGGAGCTGTTTTTT
CDR3aa: CASTAGTGYDTGELFF
j_gene: TRBJ2-2
v_gene: TRBV5-1
d_gene: TRBD1
abundance: .

CDR3nt: TGTGCCAGCAGTTACCTTTCGGCTCAGGATTCACCCCTCCACTTT
CDR3aa: CASSYLSAQDSPLHF
j_gene: TRBJ1-6
v_gene: TRBV6-6
d_gene: .
abundance: .

CDR3nt: TGTGCCAGCAGCTTAGACACAGGGGGAACCTACAATGAGCAGTTCTTC
CDR3aa: CASSLDTGGTYNEQFF
j_gene: TRBJ2-1
v_gene: TRBV7-2
d_gene: TRBD1
abundance: .

CDR3nt: TGTGCCAGCAGCGCCACACAGGGGGCGGGGAATTCACCCCTCCACTTT
CDR3aa: CASSATQGAGNSPLHF
j_gene: TRBJ1-6
v_gene: TRBV9
d_gene: TRBD1
abundance: once

CDR3nt: TGTGCCAGCCGCTCTTTGGACAGGTTCACAGATACGCAGTATTTT
CDR3aa: CASRSLDRFTDTQYF
j_gene: TRBJ2-3
v_gene: TRBV6-6
d_gene: TRBD1
abundance: .

CDR3nt: TGTGCCAGCACCGAAGGGGGGACAGGCCGAGGGGAAGCTTTCTTT
CDR3aa: CASTEGGTGRGEAFF
j_gene: TRBJ1-1
v_gene: TRBV6-5
d_gene: TRBD1
abundance: .

CDR3nt: TGTGCCTGCGGACAGGGGGGCACTGAAGCTTTCTTT
CDR3aa: CACGQGGTEAFF
j_gene: TRBJ1-1
v_gene: TRBV30
d_gene: TRBD1
abundance: once

CDR3nt: TGTGCCTTATCGGGGGGCCCACAAGAGACCCAGTACTTC
CDR3aa: CALSGGPQETQYF
j_gene: TRBJ2-5
v_gene: TRBV30
d_gene: .
abundance: .

CDR3nt: TGTGCCAGCAGTGCCCCCAATGAGCAGTTCTTC
CDR3aa: CASSAPNEQFF
j_gene: TRBJ2-1
v_gene: TRBV25-1
d_gene: .
abundance: few

CDR3nt: TGTGCCAGCAGCGTAGCTGGGACAGGGATTGGCGAGCAGTACTTC
CDR3aa: CASSVAGTGIGEQYF
j_gene: TRBJ2-7
v_gene: TRBV9
d_gene: TRBD1
abundance: .

CDR3nt: TGTGCCAGCAGTTGGTACGGGGAGCTGTTTTTT
CDR3aa: CASSWYGELFF
j_gene: TRBJ2-2
v_gene: TRBV27
d_gene: .
abundance: once

CDR3nt: TGTGCCAGCTCACCAGGGGGGGGTCAAGAGACCCAGTACTTC
CDR3aa: CASSPGGGQETQYF
j_gene: TRBJ2-5
v_gene: TRBV18
d_gene: TRBD2
abundance: .

CDR3nt: TGTGCCAGCAGCCTCTGGGGGCGTCTTGACACTGAAGCTTTCTTT
CDR3aa: CASSLWGRLDTEAFF
j_gene: TRBJ1-1
v_gene: TRBV16
d_gene: .
abundance: few

CDR3nt: TGTGCCAGCAGCTTGGCCGCTACAAGCACTGAAGCTTTCTTT
CDR3aa: CASSLAATSTEAFF
j_gene: TRBJ1-1
v_gene: TRBV5-4
d_gene: .
abundance: .

CDR3nt: TGTGCCAGCAGTCCCCTGGGGTACAATGAGCAGTTCTTC
CDR3aa: CASSPLGYNEQFF
j_gene: TRBJ2-1
v_gene: TRBV2
d_gene: .
abundance: .

CDR3nt: TGTGCCAGCAGTCCCAGAGGGGCCACCGGGGAGCTGTTTTTT
CDR3aa: CASSPRGATGELFF
j_gene: TRBJ2-2
v_gene: TRBV13
d_gene: .
abundance: few

CDR3nt: TGCGCCAGCAGCCCGGGCGGGGGAGCAGGCTACAATGAGCAGTTCTTC
CDR3aa: CASSPGGGAGYNEQFF
j_gene: TRBJ2-1
v_gene: TRBV5-1
d_gene: TRBD2
abundance: .

CDR3nt: TGTGCCAGCTCACCATCGGGACAGTTCACCGGGGAGCTGTTTTTT
CDR3aa: CASSPSGQFTGELFF
j_gene: TRBJ2-2
v_gene: TRBV18
d_gene: TRBD1
abundance: .

CDR3nt: TGCAGCGTGACACGGGGTAGCGGGAGAGGGGAGACCCAGTACTTC
CDR3aa: CSVTRGSGRGETQYF
j_gene: TRBJ2-5
v_gene: TRBV29-1
d_gene: TRBD2
abundance: once

CDR3nt: TGTGCCAGTAGTAGCCAGGGTTCCCGTTTTCGGAATCAGCCCCAGCATTTT
CDR3aa: CASSSQGSRFRNQPQHF
j_gene: TRBJ1-5
v_gene: TRBV19
d_gene: .
abundance: once

CDR3nt: TGCGCCAGCAGTTCAGCGGGAGGGAGGAATGAGCAGTTCTTC
CDR3aa: CASSSAGGRNEQFF
j_gene: TRBJ2-1
v_gene: TRBV10-2
d_gene: TRBD2
abundance: .

CDR3nt: TGTGCTAGCAGCCCTGACCGTTATAGCGGGAGGGTTTGGGAGCAGTTCTTC
CDR3aa: CASSPDRYSGRVWEQFF
j_gene: TRBJ2-1
v_gene: TRBV7-7
d_gene: TRBD2
abundance: .

CDR3nt: TGTGCCAGTAGTATAGGTGGGGGGCTAGCAGCTTACAATGAGCAGTTCTTC
CDR3aa: CASSIGGGLAAYNEQFF
j_gene: TRBJ2-1
v_gene: TRBV19
d_gene: .
abundance: .

CDR3nt: TGCAGTGCTAACAGTGGCTATGGCTACACCTTC
CDR3aa: CSANSGYGYTF
j_gene: TRBJ1-2
v_gene: TRBV20-1
d_gene: .
abundance: .

CDR3nt: TGCAGCGTTGGGCAGGGAGGTGACCATTCACCCCTCCACTTT
CDR3aa: CSVGQGGDHSPLHF
j_gene: TRBJ1-6
v_gene: TRBV29-1
d_gene: .
abundance: .

CDR3nt: TGTGCCAGTAGTGGGACAGGGGTGCTCAACACCGGGGAGCTGTTTTTT
CDR3aa: CASSGTGVLNTGELFF
j_gene: TRBJ2-2
v_gene: TRBV19
d_gene: TRBD1
abundance: .

CDR3nt: TGTGCCAGCAGCTTAGGTATAGCGACCTACAATGAGCAGTTCTTC
CDR3aa: CASSLGIATYNEQFF
j_gene: TRBJ2-1
v_gene: TRBV11-3
d_gene: .
abundance: .

CDR3nt: TGTGCCAGTACCCGACTCGGAAGCACCGGGGAGCTGTTTTTT
CDR3aa: CASTRLGSTGELFF
j_gene: TRBJ2-2
v_gene: TRBV19
d_gene: .
abundance: once

CDR3nt: TGTGCCAGCAGCCAAGTCACCGGGAAACTGTTTTTT
CDR3aa: CASSQVTGKLFF
j_gene: TRBJ1-4
v_gene: TRBV14
d_gene: .
abundance: .

CDR3nt: TGTGCCAGCAGCCGACTTCTGGGGACTTACAATGAGCAGTTCTTC
CDR3aa: CASSRLLGTYNEQFF
j_gene: TRBJ2-1
v_gene: TRBV11-2
d_gene: .
abundance: .

CDR3nt: TGTGCCAGCAGGCCCCAGGGACAGGGGGATGGCTACACCTTC
CDR3aa: CASRPQGQGDGYTF
j_gene: TRBJ1-2
v_gene: TRBV2
d_gene: TRBD1
abundance: .

CDR3nt: TGTGCCAGCTCACGCGGGGGACAGGGGGACTACGAGCAGTACTTC
CDR3aa: CASSRGGQGDYEQYF
j_gene: TRBJ2-7
v_gene: TRBV18
d_gene: TRBD1
abundance: .

CDR3nt: TGTGCCAGCAGTTACTCGAGTGTGGGGGCGATCGGCTACACCTTC
CDR3aa: CASSYSSVGAIGYTF
j_gene: TRBJ1-2
v_gene: TRBV6-5
d_gene: .
abundance: .

CDR3nt: TGTGCCAGCAGCCAAGGACTCCCAGCTAACTATGGCTACACCTTC
CDR3aa: CASSQGLPANYGYTF
j_gene: TRBJ1-2
v_gene: TRBV14
d_gene: .
abundance: few

CDR3nt: TGTGCCAGCAGCTTGACAGCTGGGAGCTATGGCTACACCTTC
CDR3aa: CASSLTAGSYGYTF
j_gene: TRBJ1-2
v_gene: TRBV5-4
d_gene: .
abundance: .

CDR3nt: TGTGCCAGCAGTTACGAGACAGGAAGGGGCGAGCAGTACTTC
CDR3aa: CASSYETGRGEQYF
j_gene: TRBJ2-7
v_gene: TRBV6-5
d_gene: .
abundance: few

CDR3nt: TGTGCCAGCAGTTCGGGATCCGGGACAGGGGCCTATGGCTACACCTTC
CDR3aa: CASSSGSGTGAYGYTF
j_gene: TRBJ1-2
v_gene: TRBV6-6
d_gene: TRBD1
abundance: .

CDR3nt: TGTGCCTGGAGTCCATTCGACAGACCGATCTATGGCTACACCTTC
CDR3aa: CAWSPFDRPIYGYTF
j_gene: TRBJ1-2
v_gene: TRBV30
d_gene: .
abundance: .

CDR3nt: TGTGCTAGTGGTTCACAGGGGTCAGAGACCCAGTACTTC
CDR3aa: CASGSQGSETQYF
j_gene: TRBJ2-5
v_gene: TRBV12-5
d_gene: TRBD1
abundance: few

CDR3nt: TGTGCCAGCAGCTTTTCAGGGTTCCAAGAGACCCAGTACTTC
CDR3aa: CASSFSGFQETQYF
j_gene: TRBJ2-5
v_gene: TRBV7-2
d_gene: .
abundance: .

CDR3nt: TGTGCCAGTAGTATAAGGACAGGGGGCGAGGAGACCCAGTACTTC
CDR3aa: CASSIRTGGEETQYF
j_gene: TRBJ2-5
v_gene: TRBV19
d_gene: TRBD1
abundance: .

CDR3nt: TGCGCCAGCAGATCCGACAGGCTCACTAATGAAAAACTGTTTTTT
CDR3aa: CASRSDRLTNEKLFF
j_gene: TRBJ1-4
v_gene: TRBV5-1
d_gene: .
abundance: .

CDR3nt: TGCGCCAGCAGCTCCAACCCTATAAACACCGGGGAGCTGTTTTTT
CDR3aa: CASSSNPINTGELFF
j_gene: TRBJ2-2
v_gene: TRBV5-1
d_gene: .
abundance: .

CDR3nt: TGTGCCAGCATTCGTCAGGGGGTTAATGAGCAGTTCTTC
CDR3aa: CASIRQGVNEQFF
j_gene: TRBJ2-1
v_gene: TRBV2
d_gene: TRBD1
abundance: few

CDR3nt: TGCGCCAGCAGCCAAGGGCGGGGCCTTTACGAGCAGTACTTC
CDR3aa: CASSQGRGLYEQYF
j_gene: TRBJ2-7
v_gene: TRBV4-3
d_gene: .
abundance: .

CDR3nt: TGTGCCAGCAGCCAACGTCTGGGGGAGGGTGAAAAACTGTTTTTT
CDR3aa: CASSQRLGEGEKLFF
j_gene: TRBJ1-4
v_gene: TRBV7-6
d_gene: .
abundance: .

CDR3nt: TGTGCCAGTAGTATAGCAGGTAGTGGGAGCAATCAGCCCCAGCATTTT
CDR3aa: CASSIAGSGSNQPQHF
j_gene: TRBJ1-5
v_gene: TRBV19
d_gene: .
abundance: .